This TCR beta chain was obtained from a study of T cells after yellow fever vaccination. Germline loops: CDR1 SGHNT, CDR2 YYREEE (reference sequence). V gave up 4 bases and J gave up 6 bases; unmatched junction bases: 6. This CDR3 is 14 amino acids long. Study observations and caveats: Sorted repertoires could include abundant contaminating clonotypes from bulk cells.

This clonotype was seen at least ten times. Its antigen remains unknown. One entry per CDR3 protein, called by TCRdb with MiXCR from the 5' RACE reads. This sample has about 310,000 distinct CDR3 sequences, with roughly 4% found just once. The chain has TRBV5-4 and TRBJ1-1, with 10 positions matching TRBD1. This TCR derives from a man aged 18-30 years who received the YFV17D yellow fever vaccine. Sequencing was performed on PBMCs, taken on the day of the yellow fever booster vaccination. The CDR3 protein is CASSGWTGGPEAFF. CDR3 in DNA: TGTGCCAGCAGCGGGTGGACAGGGGGACCTGAAGCTTTCTTT.